Below, 11 T cell receptor beta chains from the same sample are listed, as sequenced in a study of T cells in tumors after PD-1 blockade (dated by TCRdb to about 2019). Library creation used the immunoSEQ multiplex PCR assay. In its TCRdb copy, this immuneACCESS table keeps in-frame sequences only and misses some clones. Where compared with another copy, unresolved V genes explain less than half of these, and the others have no known cause. The sample profile shows roughly 8,000 clones; roughly three fifths of them were found once. The top ten clonotypes cover 3.5% to 5% of the sample. The time point label for this specimen denotes: after anti-PD-1 therapy. Sequences were derived from tumor tissue, sampled after anti-PD-1 treatment. Source of these receptors: a human donor with basal cell carcinoma.

This chain uses TRBV5-1 with TRBJ2-5, with D maybe TRBD2 (6 bases). Germline CDR1 reads SGHRS; CDR2 reads YFSETQ. The CDR3 extends over 15 amino acids. Deletions cut 0 bases from V and 4 bases from J, with 13 bases between. CDR3 region: CASSLVGRGGETQYF. The CDR3 DNA is TGCGCCAGCAGCTTGGTGGGGCGGGGAGGAGAGACCCAGTACTTC.

The rearrangement joins TRBV10-2 to TRBJ1-1; weak D call: TRBD1 (6 bases). Germline V CDR1 and CDR2: WSHSY, SAAADI. V dropped 8 bases and J dropped 9 bases, with 13 bases sitting between them. The CDR3 contains 11 residues. This chain's CDR3 is CASRLGQKAFF. CDR3 sequence (DNA): TGCGCCAGCCGGCTAGGACAGAAAGCTTTCTTT.

There are a few counts of this clone. The chain recombines TRBV7-8 with TRBJ1-1; a possible D gene is TRBD1 (5 bases). The CDR3 has 17 amino acids. Germline V gives CDR1 SGHVS, CDR2 FQNEAQ. V lost 1 base, J lost 1 base, and 16 bases lay in between. DNA for the CDR3: TGTGCCAGCAGCTTAGTTTTCGGGGGGGTCGGGAACACTGAAGCTTTCTTT. It yields the protein CASSLVFGGVGNTEAFF. Supplemented by reference TRBV7-8 and TRBJ1-1, the full variable domain reads GAGVSQSPRYKVAKRGQDVALRCDPISGHVSLFWYQQALGQGPEFLTYFQNEAQLDKSGLPSDRFFAERPEGSVSTLKIQRTQQEDSAVYLCASSLVFGGVGNTEAFFGQGTRLTVV.

The chain combines TRBV6-5 with TRBJ2-2; the D gene is possibly TRBD1 (6 bases). V was trimmed by 7 bases and J by 7 bases, leaving 10 bases between them. CDR1 is MNHEY, CDR2 SVGAGI, per germline. The CDR3 covers 12 residues. CDR3 protein: CASNVRGGELFF. The CDR3 nucleotides are TGTGCCAGCAACGTCAGGGGCGGGGAGCTGTTTTTT.

The chain carries TRBV7-6 and TRBJ2-3, with D uncertain. The CDR3 extends over 15 amino acids. V dropped 2 bases and J dropped 1 base, with 10 bases sitting between them. Germline CDR1 is SGHVS and CDR2 is FNYEAQ. The CDR3: CASSLYLAGTDTQYF. The DNA for the CDR3 is TGTGCCAGCAGCTTATATCTGGCAGGCACAGATACGCAGTATTTT.

In its sample, this clone was seen a few times. The V and J genes are TRBV4-1 and TRBJ2-5; 9 nucleotides align to TRBD2. The junction had 5 bases not matched to a gene; V was cut back by 4 bases and J by 2 bases. The germline V gene encodes CDR1 MGHRA and CDR2 YSYEKL. This CDR3 is 15 amino acids long. The CDR3 loop reads CASSRGLARQETQYF. The CDR3 region has the DNA TGCGCCAGCAGCCGCGGACTAGCGAGGCAAGAGACCCAGTACTTC.

This chain joins TRBV19 and TRBJ2-7; 7 nucleotides agree with TRBD1. The CDR3 covers 13 residues. CDR1 is LNHDA, CDR2 SQIVND, per germline (reference sequence). The trim removed 10 bases at V and 9 bases at J, leaving 15 bases unmatched. CDR3 loop: CATRQGLAGGQYF. The CDR3 DNA reads TGTGCCACAAGACAGGGATTAGCCGGAGGGCAGTACTTC. Supplemented by reference TRBV19 and TRBJ2-7, the full variable domain reads DGGITQSPKYLFRKEGQNVTLSCEQNLNHDAMYWYRQDPGQGLRLIYYSQIVNDFQKGDIAEGYSVSREKKESFPLTVTSAQKNPTAFYLCATRQGLAGGQYFGPGTRLTVT.

The chain uses TRBV11-3 and TRBJ2-1; D call uncertain. The CDR3 covers 15 residues. V was trimmed by 2 bases and J by 4 bases, leaving 12 bases between them. Germline CDR1 and CDR2: SGHNT and YENEEA. CDR3 in amino acids: CASSLLRQLYNEQFF. The DNA for the CDR3 is TGTGCCAGCAGCTTACTTAGGCAACTTTACAATGAGCAGTTCTTC.

The chain employs TRBV5-1 and TRBJ1-4; D possibly corresponds to TRBD1 (6 bases). V lost 4 bases and J lost 0, with 13 bases in between. The length of the CDR3 is 16 residues. Per germline, CDR1 SGHRS and CDR2 YFSETQ. For the CDR3, the DNA is TGCGCCAGCAGCGTCGGACAGATAGCAACTAATGAAAAACTGTTTTTT. Translating it yields CASSVGQIATNEKLFF.

This chain connects TRBV6-2 or TRBV6-3 to TRBJ1-2, with D hard to call. Trimming cost V 4 bases and J 4 bases, with 10 bases left between them. The CDR3 has 13 amino acids. Germline lookup yields CDR1 MNHEY and CDR2 SVGEGT. CDR3 loop: CASSWTGGYGYTF. CDR3 bases: TGTGCCAGCAGTTGGACCGGCGGCTATGGCTACACCTTC.

This CDR3 is CASSFGTAGNTIYF. CDR3 sequence (DNA): TGTGCCAGCAGCTTCGGGACAGCTGGAAACACCATATATTTT. The genes are TRBV7-8 and TRBJ1-3, with 7 bases lining up with TRBD1. Germline CDR1 and CDR2: SGHVS and FQNEAQ. The CDR3 runs to 14 residues. V lost 3 bases and J lost 2; bases outside the gene matches: 1.